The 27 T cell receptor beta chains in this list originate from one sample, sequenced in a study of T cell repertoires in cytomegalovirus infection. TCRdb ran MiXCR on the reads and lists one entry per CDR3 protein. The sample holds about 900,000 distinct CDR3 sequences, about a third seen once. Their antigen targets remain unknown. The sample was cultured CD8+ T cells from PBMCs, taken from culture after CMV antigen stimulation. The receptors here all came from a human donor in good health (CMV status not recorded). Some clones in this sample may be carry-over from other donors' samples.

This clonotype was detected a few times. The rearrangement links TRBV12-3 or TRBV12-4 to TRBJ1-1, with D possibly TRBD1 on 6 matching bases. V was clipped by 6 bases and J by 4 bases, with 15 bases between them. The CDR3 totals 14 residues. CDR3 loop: CASSLTTGTTEAFF. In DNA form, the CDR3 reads TGTGCCAGCAGCCTTACCACAGGGACCACTGAAGCTTTCTTT.

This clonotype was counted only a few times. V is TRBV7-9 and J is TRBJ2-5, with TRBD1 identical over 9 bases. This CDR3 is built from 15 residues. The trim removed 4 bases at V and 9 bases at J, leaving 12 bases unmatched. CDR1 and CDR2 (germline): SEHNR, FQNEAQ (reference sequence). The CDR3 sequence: CASSSGQGMLISQYF. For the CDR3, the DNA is TGTGCCAGCAGCTCCGGACAGGGGATGTTGATCTCCCAGTACTTC.

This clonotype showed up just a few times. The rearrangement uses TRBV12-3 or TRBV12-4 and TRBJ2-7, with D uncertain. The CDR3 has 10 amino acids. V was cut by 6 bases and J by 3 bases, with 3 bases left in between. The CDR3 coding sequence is TGTGCCAGCAGCCGCTACGAGCAGTACGTC. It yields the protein CASSRYEQYV.

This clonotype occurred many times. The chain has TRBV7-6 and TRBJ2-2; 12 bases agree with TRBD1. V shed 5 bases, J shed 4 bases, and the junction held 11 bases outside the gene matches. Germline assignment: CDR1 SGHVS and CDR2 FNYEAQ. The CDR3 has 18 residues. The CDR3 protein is CASSTPGQGASGTGELFF. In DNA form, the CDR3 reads TGTGCCAGCAGCACTCCGGGACAGGGGGCATCGGGCACCGGGGAGCTGTTTTTT.

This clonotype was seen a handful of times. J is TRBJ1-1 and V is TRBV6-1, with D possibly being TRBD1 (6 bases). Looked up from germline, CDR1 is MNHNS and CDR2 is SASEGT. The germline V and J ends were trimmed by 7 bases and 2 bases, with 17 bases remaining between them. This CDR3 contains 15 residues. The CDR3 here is CASTKGTTRNTEAFF. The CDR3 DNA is TGTGCCAGCACCAAGGGGACAACAAGAAACACTGAAGCTTTCTTT.

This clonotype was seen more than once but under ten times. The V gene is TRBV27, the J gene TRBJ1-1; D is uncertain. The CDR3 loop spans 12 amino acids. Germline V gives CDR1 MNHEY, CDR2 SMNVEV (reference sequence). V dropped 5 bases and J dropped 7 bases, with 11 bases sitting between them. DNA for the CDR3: TGTGCCAGCAGTACCTCCGGGTATGAAGCTTTCTTT. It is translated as CASSTSGYEAFF.

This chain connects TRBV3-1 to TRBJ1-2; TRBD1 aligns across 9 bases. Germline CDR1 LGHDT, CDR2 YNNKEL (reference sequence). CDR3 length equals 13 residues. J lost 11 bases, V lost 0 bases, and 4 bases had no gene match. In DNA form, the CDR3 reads TGTGCCAGCAGCCAAGACTGGGACAGGGTGTACACCTTC. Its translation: CASSQDWDRVYTF. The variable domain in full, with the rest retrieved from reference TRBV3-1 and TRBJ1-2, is DTAVSQTPKYLVTQMGNDKSIKCEQNLGHDTMYWYKQDSKKFLKIMFSYNNKELIINETVPNRFSPKSPDKAHLNLHINSLELGDSAVYFCASSQDWDRVYTFGSGTRLTVV.

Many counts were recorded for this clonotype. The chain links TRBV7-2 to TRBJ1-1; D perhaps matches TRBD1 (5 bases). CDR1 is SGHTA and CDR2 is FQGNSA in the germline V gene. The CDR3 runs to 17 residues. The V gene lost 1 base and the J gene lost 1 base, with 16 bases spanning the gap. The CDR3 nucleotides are TGTGCCAGCAGCTTAGTCCCCCCCCTAGGGGCGAACACTGAAGCTTTCTTT. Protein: CASSLVPPLGANTEAFF. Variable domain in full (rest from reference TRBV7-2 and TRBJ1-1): GAGVSQSPSNKVTEKGKDVELRCDPISGHTALYWYRQSLGQGLEFLIYFQGNSAPDKSGLPSDRFSAERTGGSVSTLTIQRTQQEDSAVYLCASSLVPPLGANTEAFFGQGTRLTVV.

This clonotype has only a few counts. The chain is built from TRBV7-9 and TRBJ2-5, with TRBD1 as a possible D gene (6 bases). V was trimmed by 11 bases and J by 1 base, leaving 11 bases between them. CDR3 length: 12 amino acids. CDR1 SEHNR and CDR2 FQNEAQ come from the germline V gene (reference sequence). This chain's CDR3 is CASRTVQETQYF. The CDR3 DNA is TGTGCCTCTCGGACAGTCCAAGAGACCCAGTACTTC.

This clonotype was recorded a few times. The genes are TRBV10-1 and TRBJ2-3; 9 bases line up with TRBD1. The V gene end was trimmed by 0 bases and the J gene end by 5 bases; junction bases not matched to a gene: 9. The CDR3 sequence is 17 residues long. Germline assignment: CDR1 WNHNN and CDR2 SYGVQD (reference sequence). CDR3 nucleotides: TGCGCCAGCAGTGAGTCGTCGGGGACAGGGTCGGGAGATACGCAGTATTTT. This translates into CASSESSGTGSGDTQYF.

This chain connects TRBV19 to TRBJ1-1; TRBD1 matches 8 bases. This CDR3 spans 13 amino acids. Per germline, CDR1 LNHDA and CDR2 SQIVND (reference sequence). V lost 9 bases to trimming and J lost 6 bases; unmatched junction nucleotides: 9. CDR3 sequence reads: CASRDRGRAEAFF. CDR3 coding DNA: TGTGCCAGCCGAGACAGGGGAAGGGCTGAAGCTTTCTTT.

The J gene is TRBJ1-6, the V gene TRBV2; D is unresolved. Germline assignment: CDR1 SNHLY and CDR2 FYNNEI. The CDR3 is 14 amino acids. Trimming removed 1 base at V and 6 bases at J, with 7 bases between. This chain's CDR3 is CASSEGIRNSPLHF. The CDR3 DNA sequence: TGTGCCAGCAGTGAAGGGATCCGTAATTCACCCCTCCACTTT.

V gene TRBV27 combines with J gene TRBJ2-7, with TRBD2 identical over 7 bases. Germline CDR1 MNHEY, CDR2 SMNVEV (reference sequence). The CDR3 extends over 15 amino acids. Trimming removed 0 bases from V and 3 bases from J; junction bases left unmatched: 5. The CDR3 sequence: CASSLSGGSLYEQYV. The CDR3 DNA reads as TGTGCCAGCAGTTTATCGGGGGGGAGCCTCTACGAGCAGTACGTC.

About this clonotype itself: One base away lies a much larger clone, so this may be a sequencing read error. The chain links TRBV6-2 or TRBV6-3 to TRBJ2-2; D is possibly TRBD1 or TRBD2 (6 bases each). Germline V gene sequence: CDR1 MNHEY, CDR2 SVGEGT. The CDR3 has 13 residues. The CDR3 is CANSSGGAGELFF. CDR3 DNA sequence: TGTGCCAACAGTTCCGGGGGCGCCGGGGAGCTGTTTTTT.

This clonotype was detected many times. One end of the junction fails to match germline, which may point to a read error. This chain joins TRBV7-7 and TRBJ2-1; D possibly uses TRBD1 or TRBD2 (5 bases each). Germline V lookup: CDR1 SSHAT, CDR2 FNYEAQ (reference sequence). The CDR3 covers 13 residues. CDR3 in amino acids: CASSPRRGDEQFF. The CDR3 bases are TGTGCTAGCAGCCCTCGACGGGGCGATGAGCAGTTCTTC.

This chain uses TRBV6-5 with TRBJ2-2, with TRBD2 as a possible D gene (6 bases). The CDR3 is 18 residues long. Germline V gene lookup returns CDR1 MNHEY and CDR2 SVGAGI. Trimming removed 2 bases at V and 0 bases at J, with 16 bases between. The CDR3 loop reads CASSYTSGVGANTGELFF. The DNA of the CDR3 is TGTGCCAGCAGTTACACCTCGGGGGTGGGGGCGAACACCGGGGAGCTGTTTTTT.

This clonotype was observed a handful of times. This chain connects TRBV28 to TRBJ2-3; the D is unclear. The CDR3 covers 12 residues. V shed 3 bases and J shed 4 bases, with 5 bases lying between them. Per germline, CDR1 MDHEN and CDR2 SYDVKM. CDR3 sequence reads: CASSFRADTQYF. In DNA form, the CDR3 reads TGTGCCAGCAGTTTTAGGGCAGATACGCAGTATTTT.

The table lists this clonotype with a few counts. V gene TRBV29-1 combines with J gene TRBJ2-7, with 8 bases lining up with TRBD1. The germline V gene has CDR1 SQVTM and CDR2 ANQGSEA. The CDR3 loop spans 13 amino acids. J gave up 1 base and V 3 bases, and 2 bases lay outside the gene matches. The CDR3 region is CSVEDRESYEQYF. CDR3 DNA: TGCAGCGTTGAGGACAGGGAGTCCTACGAGCAGTACTTC.

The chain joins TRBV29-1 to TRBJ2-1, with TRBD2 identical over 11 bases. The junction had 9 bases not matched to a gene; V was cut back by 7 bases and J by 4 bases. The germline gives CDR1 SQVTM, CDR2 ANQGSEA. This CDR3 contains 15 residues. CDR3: CSGLGGLAVYNEQFF. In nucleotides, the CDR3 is TGCAGCGGACTAGGGGGACTAGCGGTGTACAATGAGCAGTTCTTC.

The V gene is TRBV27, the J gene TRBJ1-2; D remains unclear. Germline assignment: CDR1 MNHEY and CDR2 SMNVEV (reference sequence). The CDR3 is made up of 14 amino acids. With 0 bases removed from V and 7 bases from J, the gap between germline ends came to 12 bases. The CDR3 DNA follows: TGTGCCAGCAGTTTATCGGTAGGGCGCCCTGGCTACACCTTC. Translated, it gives CASSLSVGRPGYTF.

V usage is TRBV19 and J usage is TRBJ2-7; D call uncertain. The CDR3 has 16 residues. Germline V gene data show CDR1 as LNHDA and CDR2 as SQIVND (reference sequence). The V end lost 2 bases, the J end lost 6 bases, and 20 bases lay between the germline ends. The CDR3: CASSILVGSIYGEQYF. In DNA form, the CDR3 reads TGTGCCAGTAGTATACTGGTAGGGTCTATCTACGGCGAGCAGTACTTC.

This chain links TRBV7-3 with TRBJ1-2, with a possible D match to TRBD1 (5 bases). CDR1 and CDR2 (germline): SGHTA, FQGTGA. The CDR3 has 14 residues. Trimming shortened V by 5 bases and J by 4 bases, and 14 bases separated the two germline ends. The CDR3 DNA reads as TGTGCCAGCAGCGAACGACAGAAAGTCTATGGCTACACCTTC. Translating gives CASSERQKVYGYTF.

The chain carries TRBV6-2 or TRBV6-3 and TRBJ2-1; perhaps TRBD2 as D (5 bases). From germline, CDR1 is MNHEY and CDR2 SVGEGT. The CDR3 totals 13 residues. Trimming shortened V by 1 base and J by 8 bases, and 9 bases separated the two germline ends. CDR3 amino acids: CASSYLRVYEQFF. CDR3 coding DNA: TGTGCCAGCAGTTACTTGAGGGTATATGAGCAGTTCTTC.

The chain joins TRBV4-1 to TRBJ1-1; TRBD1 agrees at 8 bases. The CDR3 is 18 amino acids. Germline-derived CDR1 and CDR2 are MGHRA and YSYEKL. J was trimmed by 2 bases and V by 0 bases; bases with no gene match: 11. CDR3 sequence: CASSQDILTGARNTEAFF. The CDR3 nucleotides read TGCGCCAGCAGCCAAGACATTCTGACAGGGGCGAGAAACACTGAAGCTTTCTTT.

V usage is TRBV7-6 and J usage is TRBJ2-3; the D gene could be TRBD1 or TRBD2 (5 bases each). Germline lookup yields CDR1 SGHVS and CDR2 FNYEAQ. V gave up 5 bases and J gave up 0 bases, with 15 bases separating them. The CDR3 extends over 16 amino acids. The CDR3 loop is CASSPTRGLSTDTQYF. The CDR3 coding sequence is TGTGCCAGCAGCCCCACCCGGGGCCTTAGCACAGATACGCAGTATTTT.

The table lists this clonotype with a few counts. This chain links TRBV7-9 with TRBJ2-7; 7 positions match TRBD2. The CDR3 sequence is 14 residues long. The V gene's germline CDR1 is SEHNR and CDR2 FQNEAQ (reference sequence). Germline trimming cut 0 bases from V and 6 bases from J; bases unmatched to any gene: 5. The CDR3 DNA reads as TGTGCCAGCAGCTTAGCTCGGTGGGGGGGCGAGCAGTACGTC. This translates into CASSLARWGGEQYV.

The CDR3 reads CASNDGGYGYTF. In DNA, the CDR3 is TGTGCCAGCAACGACGGGGGTTATGGCTACACCTTC. The chain joins TRBV2 to TRBJ1-2; possibly TRBD1 for D (5 bases). From germline, CDR1 is SNHLY and CDR2 FYNNEI. V lost 7 bases to trimming and J lost 5 bases, with 11 bases between them. The CDR3 runs to 12 residues.